This T cell receptor (beta chain) is from a study of blood T cell repertoires in COVID-19. Study details: Whether acute or convalescent, the COVID-19 samples came from the United States, Italy and Spain. In each case, the material was cDNA or gDNA derived from T cells, B-cell-depleted T cells, or PBMCs.

Per the authors' pipeline: Amplification of reference gene primers provided the estimated nucleated cell counts. Produced via immunoSEQ multiplex PCR; TCRdb's table is partial and in-frame only. From that table come the V and J calls and clone size; the DNA was used to work out D and trimming. The sample holds a few hundred thousand clones, 85% seen once. CDR3 length equals 12 residues. Germline CDR1 GTSNPN, CDR2 SVGIG (reference sequence). Trimming stripped 2 bases from V and 1 base from J, with 5 bases between. The chain has TRBV30 and TRBJ1-1; D not certain. This receptor was taken from a human donor in a cohort sampled during active COVID-19. The material sequenced was peripheral blood. This chain's CDR3 is CAWSSGNTEAFF. The CDR3, as DNA: TGTGCCTGGAGTTCAGGGAACACTGAAGCTTTCTTT.